The 9 T cell receptor beta chains listed next were all sequenced from one sample in a study of persistence of HIV-infected CD4 T cells. No antigen has been identified for these receptors. The immunoSEQ assay was version 4, run in survey mode. The repertoire was sequenced with immunoSEQ multiplex PCR; TCRdb's copy has only in-frame clones and lacks some. The data hold about 36,000 clones, with approximately 87% observed a single time. An overlapping HIV-1 Gag peptide pool stimulated these cells at 0.95 to 1 ug/peptide/mL. Memory cells lacking CD40L and CD69 with high CD45RO were sorted. This specimen consisted of cultured CD4+ T cells from PBMCs, obtained from a patient who received antiretroviral therapy. These receptors all come from an adult with HIV. The donor label of this sample is uncertain.

The V and J genes are TRBV5-1 and TRBJ2-7; 8 bases line up with TRBD1. Germline V gives CDR1 SGHRS, CDR2 YFSETQ. CDR3 size: 12 residues. Unmatched junction bases numbered 2, after V lost 3 bases and J lost 6 bases. The CDR3 nucleotides are TGCGCCAGCAGCTGGACAGGGCCCGAGCAGTACTTC. The encoded protein is CASSWTGPEQYF.

This chain uses TRBV6-5 with TRBJ1-5, with D unresolved. Germline CDR1 reads MNHEY; CDR2 reads SVGAGI. V lost 6 bases and J lost 2, with 11 bases in between. This CDR3 comprises 14 residues. The DNA of the CDR3 is TGTGCCAGCAGATCAAGAGTAGGCAATCAGCCCCAGCATTTT. It codes for CASRSRVGNQPQHF.

The chain carries TRBV5-1 and TRBJ2-7, with a tentative D call TRBD1 (5 bases). The CDR3 totals 14 residues. Germline V lookup: CDR1 SGHRS, CDR2 YFSETQ. Trimming pared 0 bases from V and 2 bases from J, leaving 9 bases between. CDR3 coding DNA: TGCGCCAGCAGCTTGGGTGGGGCGGCCTACGAGCAGTACTTC. This sequence encodes CASSLGGAAYEQYF.

The chain has TRBV6-6 and TRBJ2-7, with a tentative D call TRBD2 (5 bases). The CDR3 has 12 residues. From germline, CDR1 is MNHNY and CDR2 SVGAGI (reference sequence). V lost 5 bases to trimming and J lost 3 bases, with 8 bases between them. This chain's CDR3 is CASSLEGYEQYF. The CDR3 DNA follows: TGTGCCAGCAGTCTCGAGGGCTACGAGCAGTACTTC.

This chain joins TRBV5-4 and TRBJ2-3; TRBD1 agrees at 7 bases. The CDR3 spans 14 residues. After removal of 4 bases from V and 2 bases from J, the junction contained 4 bases not matched to a gene. Germline values: CDR1 SGHNT, CDR2 YYREEE (reference sequence). The CDR3 region has the DNA TGTGCCAGCAGCCGACAGGGCCCCACAGATACGCAGTATTTT. As protein: CASSRQGPTDTQYF.

The genes are TRBV24-1 and TRBJ2-1; 9 bases are shared with TRBD1. CDR1 is KGHDR and CDR2 is SFDVKD in the germline V gene. J was trimmed by 4 bases and V by 4 bases; bases with no gene match: 4. This CDR3 has 15 residues. CDR3 bases: TGTGCCACCAGTGACCGGGGGACAGGGTACAATGAGCAGTTCTTC. It yields the protein CATSDRGTGYNEQFF.

The chain employs TRBV13 and TRBJ2-7; D is uncertain. V was cut by 5 bases and J by 1 base, with 18 bases left in between. CDR3 length: 16 residues. Germline V gene lookup returns CDR1 PRHDT and CDR2 FYEKMQ (reference sequence). As DNA, the CDR3 is TGTGCCAGCAGCCCCCAACGGTCGCGTAGGTCCTACGAGCAGTACTTC. This encodes CASSPQRSRRSYEQYF.

J is TRBJ1-4 and V is TRBV28; unclear D gene. CDR3 length equals 15 residues. The germline V gene has CDR1 MDHEN and CDR2 SYDVKM. V lost 7 bases, J lost 3 bases, and 15 bases lay in between. The CDR3 sequence: CASIPGWLPNEKLFF. The CDR3 DNA is TGTGCCAGCATCCCGGGGTGGCTGCCTAATGAAAAACTGTTTTTT.

In regard to this clone: Other DNA sequences in the same sample also yield this CDR3. The V call is TRBV6-5, the J call TRBJ2-3; D may be TRBD2 (6 bases). The CDR3 sequence is 14 residues long. Trimming shortened V by 4 bases and J by 3 bases, and 11 bases separated the two germline ends. The V gene's germline CDR1 is MNHEY and CDR2 SVGAGI. Here the CDR3 DNA reads TGTGCCAGCAGTTTCAACGGGGGAACAGATACGCAGTATTTT. Translating gives CASSFNGGTDTQYF.